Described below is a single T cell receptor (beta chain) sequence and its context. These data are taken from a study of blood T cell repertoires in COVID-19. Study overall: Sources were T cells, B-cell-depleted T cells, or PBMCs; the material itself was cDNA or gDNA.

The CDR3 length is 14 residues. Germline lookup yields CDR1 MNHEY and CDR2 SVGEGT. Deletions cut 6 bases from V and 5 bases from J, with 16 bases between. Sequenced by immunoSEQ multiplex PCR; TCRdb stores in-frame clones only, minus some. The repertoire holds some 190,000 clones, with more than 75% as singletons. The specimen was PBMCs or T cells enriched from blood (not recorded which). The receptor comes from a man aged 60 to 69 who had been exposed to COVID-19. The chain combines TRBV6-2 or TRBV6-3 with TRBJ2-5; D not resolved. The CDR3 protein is CASSGVARMETQYF. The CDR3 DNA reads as TGTGCCAGCAGCGGTGTGGCCCGCATGGAGACCCAGTACTTC.